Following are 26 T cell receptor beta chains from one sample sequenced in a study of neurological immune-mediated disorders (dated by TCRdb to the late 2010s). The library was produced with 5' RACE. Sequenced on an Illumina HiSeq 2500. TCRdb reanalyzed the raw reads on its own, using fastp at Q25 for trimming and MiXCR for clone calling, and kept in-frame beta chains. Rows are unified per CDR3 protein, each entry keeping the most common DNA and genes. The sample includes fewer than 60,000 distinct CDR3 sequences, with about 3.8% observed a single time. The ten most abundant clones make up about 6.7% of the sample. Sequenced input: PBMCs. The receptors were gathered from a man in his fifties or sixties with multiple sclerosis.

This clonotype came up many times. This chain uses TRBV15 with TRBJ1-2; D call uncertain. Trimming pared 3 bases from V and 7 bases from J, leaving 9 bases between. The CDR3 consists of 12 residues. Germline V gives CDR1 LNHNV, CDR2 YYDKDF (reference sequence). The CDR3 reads CATSRELGGYTF. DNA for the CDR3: TGTGCCACCAGCAGGGAACTTGGTGGCTACACCTTC.

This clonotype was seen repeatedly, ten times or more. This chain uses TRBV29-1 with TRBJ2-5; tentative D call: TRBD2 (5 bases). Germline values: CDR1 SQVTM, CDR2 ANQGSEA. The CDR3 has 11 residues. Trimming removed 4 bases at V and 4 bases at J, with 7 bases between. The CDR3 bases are TGCAGCGTTGGGGCGGGAGAGACCCAGTACTTC. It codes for CSVGAGETQYF.

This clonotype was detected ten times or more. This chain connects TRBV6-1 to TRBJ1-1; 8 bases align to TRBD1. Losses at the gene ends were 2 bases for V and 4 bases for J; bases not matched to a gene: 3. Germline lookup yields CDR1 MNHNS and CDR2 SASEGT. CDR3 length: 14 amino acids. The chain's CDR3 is CASSEQGASTEAFF. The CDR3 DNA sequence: TGTGCCAGCAGTGAACAGGGGGCGAGCACTGAAGCTTTCTTT.

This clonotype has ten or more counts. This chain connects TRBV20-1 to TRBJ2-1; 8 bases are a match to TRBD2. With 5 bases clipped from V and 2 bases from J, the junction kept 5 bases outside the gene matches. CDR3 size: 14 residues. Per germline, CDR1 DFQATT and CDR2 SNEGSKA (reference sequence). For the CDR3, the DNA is TGCAGTGCTGGCCGGGGGGGGACCTACAATGAGCAGTTCTTC. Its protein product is CSAGRGGTYNEQFF.

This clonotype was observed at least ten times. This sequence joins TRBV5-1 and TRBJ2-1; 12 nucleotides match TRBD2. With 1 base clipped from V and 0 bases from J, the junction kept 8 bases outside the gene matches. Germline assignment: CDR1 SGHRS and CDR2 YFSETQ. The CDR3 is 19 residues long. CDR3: CASSLILAGGLSSYNEQFF. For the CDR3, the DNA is TGCGCCAGCAGCTTGATTCTAGCGGGGGGGCTGAGCTCCTACAATGAGCAGTTCTTC.

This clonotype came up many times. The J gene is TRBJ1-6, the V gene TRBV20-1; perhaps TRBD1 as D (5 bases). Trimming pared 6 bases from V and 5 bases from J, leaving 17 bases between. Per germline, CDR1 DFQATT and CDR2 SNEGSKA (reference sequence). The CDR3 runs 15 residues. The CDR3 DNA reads TGCAGTGCCCATAACGCTCAGGGAAATAATTCACCCCTCCACTTT. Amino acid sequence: CSAHNAQGNNSPLHF.

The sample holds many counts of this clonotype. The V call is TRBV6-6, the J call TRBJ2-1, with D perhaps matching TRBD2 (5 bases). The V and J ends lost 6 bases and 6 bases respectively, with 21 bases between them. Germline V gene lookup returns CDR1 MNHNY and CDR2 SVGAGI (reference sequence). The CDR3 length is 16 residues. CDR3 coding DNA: TGTGCCAGCAGCCCGGGGTTAGGAATTATAGCCAATGAGCAGTTCTTC. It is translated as CASSPGLGIIANEQFF.

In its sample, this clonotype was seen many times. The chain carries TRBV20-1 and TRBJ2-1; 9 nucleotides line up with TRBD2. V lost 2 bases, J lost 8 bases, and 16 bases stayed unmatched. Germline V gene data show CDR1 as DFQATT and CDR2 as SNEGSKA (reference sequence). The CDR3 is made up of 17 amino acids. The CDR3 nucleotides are TGCAGTGCTAGAATTGGGGCGGGGGGGGTGCATCAGTATGAGCAGTTCTTC. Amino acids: CSARIGAGGVHQYEQFF.

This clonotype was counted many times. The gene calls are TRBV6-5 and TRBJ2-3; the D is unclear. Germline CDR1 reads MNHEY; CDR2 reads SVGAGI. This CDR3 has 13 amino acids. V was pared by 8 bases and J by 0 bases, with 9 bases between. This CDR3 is CASHAGSTDTQYF. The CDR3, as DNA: TGTGCCAGCCATGCTGGGAGCACAGATACGCAGTATTTT.

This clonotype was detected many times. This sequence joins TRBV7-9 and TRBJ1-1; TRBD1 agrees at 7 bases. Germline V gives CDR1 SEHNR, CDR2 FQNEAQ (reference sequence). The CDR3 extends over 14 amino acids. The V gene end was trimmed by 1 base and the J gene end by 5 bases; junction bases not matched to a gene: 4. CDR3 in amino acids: CASSLGTGETEAFF. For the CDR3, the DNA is TGTGCCAGCAGCTTAGGAACAGGGGAAACTGAAGCTTTCTTT.

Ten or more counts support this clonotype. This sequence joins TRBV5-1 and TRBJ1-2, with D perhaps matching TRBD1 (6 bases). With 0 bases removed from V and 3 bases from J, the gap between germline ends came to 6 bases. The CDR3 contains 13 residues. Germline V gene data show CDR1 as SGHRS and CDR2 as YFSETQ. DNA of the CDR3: TGCGCCAGCAGCTTGGACAGGGACTATGGCTACACCTTC. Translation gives CASSLDRDYGYTF.

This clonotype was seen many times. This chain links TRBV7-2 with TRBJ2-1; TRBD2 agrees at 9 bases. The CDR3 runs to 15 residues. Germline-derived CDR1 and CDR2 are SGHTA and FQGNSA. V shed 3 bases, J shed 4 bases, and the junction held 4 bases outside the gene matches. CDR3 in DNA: TGTGCCAGCAGCTTTATAGCGGGGGATTACAATGAGCAGTTCTTC. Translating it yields CASSFIAGDYNEQFF.

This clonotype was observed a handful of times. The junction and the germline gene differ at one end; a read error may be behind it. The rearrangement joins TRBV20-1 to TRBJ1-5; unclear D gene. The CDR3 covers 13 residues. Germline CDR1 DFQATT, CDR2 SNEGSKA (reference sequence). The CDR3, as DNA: TGCAGTTCCCTAGACTATAGCAATAAGACCCAGAATTTT. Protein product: CSSLDYSNKTQNF.

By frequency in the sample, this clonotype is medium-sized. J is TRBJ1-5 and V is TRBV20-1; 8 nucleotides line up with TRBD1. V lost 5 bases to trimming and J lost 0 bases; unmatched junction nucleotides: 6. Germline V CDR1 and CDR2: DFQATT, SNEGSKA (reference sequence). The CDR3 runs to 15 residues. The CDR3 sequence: CSAERQGISNQPQHF. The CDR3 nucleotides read TGCAGTGCTGAACGACAGGGGATTAGCAATCAGCCCCAGCATTTT.

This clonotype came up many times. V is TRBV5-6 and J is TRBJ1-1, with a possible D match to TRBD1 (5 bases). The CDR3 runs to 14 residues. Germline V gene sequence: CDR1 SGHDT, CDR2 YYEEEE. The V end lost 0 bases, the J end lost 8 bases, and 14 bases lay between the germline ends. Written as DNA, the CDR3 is TGTGCCAGCAGCTTGGGGGCTTTCCGGGACGAAGCTTTCTTT. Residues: CASSLGAFRDEAFF. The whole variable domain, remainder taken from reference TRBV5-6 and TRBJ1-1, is DAGVTQSPTHLIKTRGQQVTLRCSPKSGHDTVSWYQQALGQGPQFIFQYYEEEERQRGNFPDRFSGHQFPNYSSELNVNALLLGDSALYLCASSLGAFRDEAFFGQGTRLTVV.

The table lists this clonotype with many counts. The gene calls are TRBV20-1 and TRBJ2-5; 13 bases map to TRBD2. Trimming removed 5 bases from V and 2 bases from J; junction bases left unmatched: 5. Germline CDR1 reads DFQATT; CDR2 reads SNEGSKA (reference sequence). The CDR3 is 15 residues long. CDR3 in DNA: TGCAGTGCTTTCGGGACTAGCGGGACGCAAGAGACCCAGTACTTC. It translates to CSAFGTSGTQETQYF.

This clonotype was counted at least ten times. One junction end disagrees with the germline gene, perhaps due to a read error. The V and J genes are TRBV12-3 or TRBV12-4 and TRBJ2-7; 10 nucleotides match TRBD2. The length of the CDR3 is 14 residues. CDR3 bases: TGTGCCAGCAGTCTAGCGGGGGCGGTCTACGAGCAGTACTTC. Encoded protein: CASSLAGAVYEQYF.

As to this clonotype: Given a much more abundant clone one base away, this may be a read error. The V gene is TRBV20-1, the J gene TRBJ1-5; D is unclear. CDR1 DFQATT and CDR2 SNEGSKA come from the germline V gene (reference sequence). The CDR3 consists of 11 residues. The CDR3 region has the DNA TGCAGTGCTAGAGATATGCAGCCCCAGAATTTT. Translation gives CSARDMQPQNF.

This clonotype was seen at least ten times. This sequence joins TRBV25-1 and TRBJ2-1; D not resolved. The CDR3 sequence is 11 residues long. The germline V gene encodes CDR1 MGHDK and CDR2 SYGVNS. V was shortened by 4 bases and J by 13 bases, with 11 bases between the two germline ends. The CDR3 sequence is CASSGGTGQFF. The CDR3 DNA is TGTGCCAGCAGTGGTGGTACGGGTCAGTTCTTC.

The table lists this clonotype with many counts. CDR3 nucleotides: TGTGCCAGCAGCCAAGATGGTTGGGGGATCTATGGCTACACCTTC. It is translated as CASSQDGWGIYGYTF. J is TRBJ1-2 and V is TRBV4-2; D might be TRBD1 (5 bases). V was cut by 0 bases and J by 4 bases, with 12 bases left in between. Germline V CDR1 and CDR2: LGHNA, YNFKEQ. The CDR3 is made up of 15 amino acids.

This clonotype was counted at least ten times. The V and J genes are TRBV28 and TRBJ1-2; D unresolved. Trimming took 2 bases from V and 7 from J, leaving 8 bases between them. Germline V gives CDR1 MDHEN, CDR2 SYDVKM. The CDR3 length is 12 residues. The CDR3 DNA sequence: TGTGCCAGCAGTTTAAAGGGAGTTGGCTACACCTTC. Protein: CASSLKGVGYTF.

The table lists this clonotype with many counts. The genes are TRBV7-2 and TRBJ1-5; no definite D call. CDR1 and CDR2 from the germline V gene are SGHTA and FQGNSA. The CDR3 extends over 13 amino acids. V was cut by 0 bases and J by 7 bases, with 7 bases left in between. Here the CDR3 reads CASSLAVGQPQHF. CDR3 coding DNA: TGTGCCAGCAGCTTAGCTGTCGGACAGCCCCAGCATTTT.

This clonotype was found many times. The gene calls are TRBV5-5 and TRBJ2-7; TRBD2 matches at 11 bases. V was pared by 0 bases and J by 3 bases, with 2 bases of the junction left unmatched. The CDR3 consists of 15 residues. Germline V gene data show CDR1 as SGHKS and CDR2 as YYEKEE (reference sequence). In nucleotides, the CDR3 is TGTGCCAGCAGCTTGGAGGGGACTAGCGGCTACGAGCAGTACTTC. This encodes CASSLEGTSGYEQYF.

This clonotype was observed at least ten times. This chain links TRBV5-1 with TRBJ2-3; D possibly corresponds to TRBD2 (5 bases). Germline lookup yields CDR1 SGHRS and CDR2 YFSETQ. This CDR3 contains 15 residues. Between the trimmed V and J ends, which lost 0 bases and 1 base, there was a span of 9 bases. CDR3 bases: TGCGCCAGCAGCTTGGGAGGGAGAGGCACAGATACGCAGTATTTT. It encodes CASSLGGRGTDTQYF. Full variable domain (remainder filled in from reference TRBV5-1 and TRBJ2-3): KAGVTQTPRYLIKTRGQQVTLSCSPISGHRSVSWYQQTPGQGLQFLFEYFSETQRNKGNFPGRFSGRQFSNSRSEMNVSTLELGDSALYLCASSLGGRGTDTQYFGPGTRLTVL.

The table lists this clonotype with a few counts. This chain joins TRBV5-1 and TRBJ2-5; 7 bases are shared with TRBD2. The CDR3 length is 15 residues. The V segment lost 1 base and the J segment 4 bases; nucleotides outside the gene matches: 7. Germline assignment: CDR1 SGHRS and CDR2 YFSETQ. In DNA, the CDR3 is TGCGCCAGCAGCTTGAACCCGGGGAGGGGAGAGACCCAGTACTTC. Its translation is CASSLNPGRGETQYF.

The CDR3 sequence is CATSSRTRELFF. The CDR3 nucleotides are TGTGCCACCAGCAGCAGGACACGCGAGCTGTTTTTT. The chain uses TRBV15 and TRBJ2-2, with D possibly being TRBD1 (5 bases). CDR3 length: 12 residues. Germline V gene data show CDR1 as LNHNV and CDR2 as YYDKDF (reference sequence). Trimming pared 3 bases from V and 11 bases from J, leaving 10 bases between.